The 16 T cell receptor beta chains reported below all come from one sample, sequenced in a study of blood T cell repertoires in COVID-19. The protocol was immunoSEQ multiplex PCR, while the TCRdb copy is restricted to in-frame clones and leaves out a portion. The sample carries 200,000 to 250,000 clones, 86% recorded once. Sequenced: peripheral blood. These receptors originate from a woman aged 30 to 39 who had recovered from COVID-19.

This clone was counted between two and nine times. The V gene is TRBV30, the J gene TRBJ1-1; D possibly corresponds to TRBD1 (6 bases). Trimming removed 2 bases from V and 3 bases from J, with 10 bases in between. There are 13 residues in the CDR3. Looked up from germline, CDR1 is GTSNPN and CDR2 is SVGIG (reference sequence). This chain's CDR3 is CAWSQDSYTEAFF. The CDR3 DNA reads TGTGCCTGGAGTCAGGACAGCTACACTGAAGCTTTCTTT.

This chain links TRBV6-5 with TRBJ2-1; tentative D call: TRBD2 (5 bases). The CDR3 totals 12 residues. Trimming removed 7 bases from V and 6 bases from J, with 10 bases in between. Germline V gives CDR1 MNHEY, CDR2 SVGAGI. CDR3 DNA sequence: TGTGCCAGCAACCGCCGGGGCAATGAGCAGTTCTTC. Amino acid sequence: CASNRRGNEQFF.

CDR3 bases: TGTGCCAGCAGCTTCCTAGCGGGGCCCTCTTACGAGCAGTACTTC. It encodes CASSFLAGPSYEQYF. The chain joins TRBV7-2 to TRBJ2-7; the match to TRBD2 covers 9 bases. The germline V gene has CDR1 SGHTA and CDR2 FQGNSA. Trimming removed 3 bases from V and 4 bases from J; junction bases left unmatched: 7. The CDR3 spans 15 residues.

The rearrangement links TRBV12-3 or TRBV12-4 to TRBJ2-2; D unresolved. With 3 bases removed from V and 1 base from J, the gap between germline ends came to 3 bases. The CDR3 runs to 13 residues. The CDR3 coding sequence is TGTGCCAGCAGTTTTATGAACACCGGGGAGCTGTTTTTT. Translation: CASSFMNTGELFF.

The chain carries TRBV14 and TRBJ1-5, with 10 bases aligning to TRBD1. The V gene's germline CDR1 is SGHDN and CDR2 FVKESK. The CDR3 extends over 15 amino acids. The junction had 6 bases not matched to a gene; V was cut back by 4 bases and J by 6 bases. The CDR3: CASSPSGTGVQPQHF. Here the CDR3 DNA reads TGTGCCAGCAGCCCGTCCGGGACAGGGGTTCAGCCCCAGCATTTT.

The chain couples TRBV3-1 (or the pseudogene TRBV3-2) to TRBJ1-6; D is undetermined. With 4 bases removed from V and 6 bases from J, the gap between germline ends came to 10 bases. The CDR3 is made up of 14 amino acids. Germline V gene data show CDR1 as LGHDT and CDR2 as YNNKEL (reference sequence). The CDR3 DNA is TGTGCCAGCAGCCTAACAGTCCGTAATTCACCCCTCCACTTT. Translation gives CASSLTVRNSPLHF.

CDR3 amino acids: CASSVDSFTEAFF. CDR3 coding DNA: TGTGCCAGCAGCGTGGACAGTTTCACTGAAGCTTTCTTT. This chain uses TRBV7-2 with TRBJ1-1; tentatively, D is TRBD1 (6 bases). The V gene lost 5 bases and the J gene lost 4 bases, with 11 bases spanning the gap. In germline, CDR1 is SGHTA, CDR2 FQGNSA. The CDR3 runs to 13 residues.

This clone was observed a single time. J is TRBJ2-6 and V is TRBV7-9; D is undetermined. V lost 3 bases, J lost 5 bases, and 5 bases lay in between. The CDR3 is 13 residues long. Germline CDR1 reads SEHNR; CDR2 reads FQNEAQ (reference sequence). CDR3 nucleotide sequence: TGTGCCAGCAGCTTTGGCAGGGCCAACGTCCTGACTTTC. This encodes CASSFGRANVLTF.

The chain couples TRBV24-1 to TRBJ2-3, with 8 positions matching TRBD2. V dropped 6 bases and J dropped 1; count of bases not matched to a gene: 8. This CDR3 comprises 16 residues. Germline V gene data show CDR1 as KGHDR and CDR2 as SFDVKD. The CDR3 reads CATSLSGRGGTDTQYF. The CDR3 DNA reads as TGTGCCACCAGTCTCAGCGGGCGGGGGGGCACAGATACGCAGTATTTT.

The V gene is TRBV27, the J gene TRBJ1-3; D not certain. Germline V CDR1 and CDR2: MNHEY, SMNVEV (reference sequence). Trimming removed 0 bases at V and 3 bases at J, with 12 bases between. The CDR3 is 16 amino acids. In DNA form, the CDR3 reads TGTGCCAGCAGTTTATCGGGCCTAAATGTTGGAAACACCATATATTTT. Translated: CASSLSGLNVGNTIYF.

The chain has TRBV5-1 and TRBJ2-1; 10 bases line up with TRBD2. V lost 4 bases, J lost 8 bases, and 12 bases stayed unmatched. This CDR3 comprises 16 residues. Germline V gene data show CDR1 as SGHRS and CDR2 as YFSETQ. This chain's CDR3 is CASSRTSGLLVDEQFF. DNA for the CDR3: TGCGCCAGCAGCCGGACTAGCGGACTACTGGTTGATGAGCAGTTCTTC.

J is TRBJ2-7 and V is TRBV5-4; possible D gene TRBD1, 5 bases. Germline V gene lookup returns CDR1 SGHNT and CDR2 YYREEE (reference sequence). The CDR3 extends over 14 amino acids. The germline V and J ends were trimmed by 3 bases and 3 bases, with 13 bases remaining between them. The CDR3 coding sequence is TGTGCCAGCAGCTGGGGCACAGAGGACTACGAGCAGTACTTC. Protein sequence: CASSWGTEDYEQYF.

This clone was picked up one time. The rearrangement links TRBV18 to TRBJ2-1; TRBD1 matches at 7 bases. V shed 0 bases and J 4 bases; nucleotides not matched to a gene: 9. Germline lookup yields CDR1 KGHSH and CDR2 LQKENI. CDR3 length: 17 amino acids. The chain's CDR3 is CASSPPLRTGTYNEQFF. CDR3 bases: TGTGCCAGCTCACCACCCCTCCGGACAGGTACTTACAATGAGCAGTTCTTC.

V and J are TRBV2 and TRBJ2-7, with TRBD1 as a possible D gene (6 bases). The CDR3 runs to 15 residues. Germline CDR1 SNHLY, CDR2 FYNNEI. V lost 6 bases and J 0 bases, leaving 15 bases between the germline ends. In DNA form, the CDR3 reads TGTGCCAGCAGGGATGGGACAAAGGCCTCCTACGAGCAGTACTTC. It translates to CASRDGTKASYEQYF. Based on the CDR3 plus reference TRBV2 and TRBJ2-7, the full variable domain is EPEVTQTPSHQVTQMGQEVILRCVPISNHLYFYWYRQILGQKVEFLVSFYNNEISEKSEIFDDQFSVERPDGSNFTLKIRSTKLEDSAMYFCASRDGTKASYEQYFGPGTRLTVT.

This clone was found once. This chain connects TRBV4-3 to TRBJ1-2; D might be TRBD1 (5 bases). Germline V gene lookup returns CDR1 LGHNA and CDR2 YSLEER. The germline V and J ends were trimmed by 1 base and 8 bases, with 11 bases remaining between them. The CDR3 is made up of 13 amino acids. CDR3 amino acids: CASSQVGTQGYTF. For the CDR3, the DNA is TGCGCCAGCAGCCAAGTCGGGACTCAGGGCTACACCTTC.

J is TRBJ2-5 and V is TRBV5-1; 14 nucleotides align to TRBD2. Germline lookup yields CDR1 SGHRS and CDR2 YFSETQ. There are 17 residues in the CDR3. J gave up 3 bases and V 0 bases, and 4 bases lay outside the gene matches. CDR3 protein: CASSLGTSGGTKETQYF. The CDR3 nucleotides read TGCGCCAGCAGCTTGGGGACTAGCGGGGGGACTAAAGAGACCCAGTACTTC.